Listed here are 32 T cell receptor beta chains from one sample, sequenced in a study of somatic mutations in cytotoxic T cells in rheumatoid arthritis. The repertoire was sequenced with immunoSEQ multiplex PCR; TCRdb's copy has only in-frame clones and lacks some. The table has about 19,000 clones, about three quarters seen once. The sequenced sample consisted of CD8+ T cells sorted from blood. The receptors originated from an adult with rheumatoid arthritis.

This clone was seen a single time. The V gene is TRBV9, the J gene TRBJ2-2; D might be TRBD2 (5 bases). V shed 2 bases and J shed 5 bases, with 7 bases lying between them. Germline V gene data show CDR1 as SGDLS and CDR2 as YYNGEE. This CDR3 comprises 13 residues. CDR3 residues: CASSVGDTGELFF. In nucleotides, the CDR3 is TGTGCCAGCAGCGTGGGAGATACCGGGGAGCTGTTTTTT.

J is TRBJ2-5 and V is TRBV29-1, with 7 bases aligning to TRBD2. Trimming at V came to 4 bases and at J to 5 bases, leaving 10 bases not matched to a gene. Germline V gene sequence: CDR1 SQVTM, CDR2 ANQGSEA. CDR3 length: 14 amino acids. In nucleotides, the CDR3 is TGCAGCGTTGTTGGGGGGAGGGCCCGGGAGACCCAGTACTTC. Translating it yields CSVVGGRARETQYF.

The V call is TRBV27, the J call TRBJ1-2, with TRBD1 as a possible D gene (5 bases). The germline CDR1 and CDR2 sequences are MNHEY and SMNVEV (reference sequence). V lost 0 bases and J lost 4, with 12 bases in between. The CDR3 consists of 15 residues. CDR3 residues: CASSLSGPSLYGYTF. CDR3 coding DNA: TGTGCCAGCAGTTTATCGGGACCCTCCCTCTATGGCTACACCTTC.

The gene calls are TRBV30 and TRBJ2-3; D is possibly TRBD2 (5 bases). The CDR3 extends over 13 amino acids. The germline V gene has CDR1 GTSNPN and CDR2 SVGIG (reference sequence). V lost 0 bases and J 2 bases, leaving 6 bases between the germline ends. CDR3 sequence reads: CAWSVLDTDTQYF. The DNA for the CDR3 is TGTGCCTGGAGTGTACTAGACACAGATACGCAGTATTTT.

The chain joins TRBV4-1 to TRBJ1-1; D remains unclear. The germline V gene has CDR1 MGHRA and CDR2 YSYEKL. The V end lost 2 bases, the J end lost 5 bases, and 12 bases lay between the germline ends. CDR3 length: 14 residues. The CDR3 sequence: CASSQSERATEAFF. The CDR3 nucleotides read TGCGCCAGCAGCCAATCCGAACGGGCTACTGAAGCTTTCTTT.

This clone was detected only once. J is TRBJ2-7 and V is TRBV11-2; D not resolved. The germline CDR1 and CDR2 sequences are SGHAT and FQNNGV. CDR3 length: 14 residues. Trimming shortened V by 6 bases and J by 3 bases, and 15 bases separated the two germline ends. CDR3 in DNA: TGTGCCAGCAGTCCCACCCGGCAGAACTACGAGCAGTACTTC. This translates into CASSPTRQNYEQYF. Based on the CDR3 plus reference TRBV11-2 and TRBJ2-7, the full variable domain is EAGVAQSPRYKIIEKRQSVAFWCNPISGHATLYWYQQILGQGPKLLIQFQNNGVVDDSQLPKDRFSAERLKGVDSTLKIQPAKLEDSAVYLCASSPTRQNYEQYFGPGTRLTVT.

The rearrangement uses TRBV6-5 and TRBJ2-3; D unresolved. V lost 2 bases, J lost 4 bases, and 7 bases lay in between. Looked up from germline, CDR1 is MNHEY and CDR2 is SVGAGI. The CDR3 loop spans 13 amino acids. CDR3 residues: CASSYEIADTQYF. The CDR3 nucleotides are TGTGCCAGCAGTTACGAGATCGCAGATACGCAGTATTTT.

This clone was seen once. The gene calls are TRBV7-2 and TRBJ2-7; 9 bases agree with TRBD1. Germline CDR1 is SGHTA and CDR2 is FQGNSA. This CDR3 region has 15 residues. V shed 0 bases, J shed 5 bases, and the junction held 5 bases outside the gene matches. The DNA for the CDR3 is TGTGCCAGCAGCTTAGCGGGGACAGGGACCCACGAGCAGTACTTC. It codes for CASSLAGTGTHEQYF.

The table lists this clone with a count of one. Here the CDR3 reads CSVPLRGMNTEAFF. CDR3 coding DNA: TGCAGCGTCCCCTTGCGGGGGATGAACACTGAAGCTTTCTTT. V and J are TRBV29-1 and TRBJ1-1; a weak D match, TRBD1 (5 bases). This CDR3 is built from 14 residues. Per germline, CDR1 SQVTM and CDR2 ANQGSEA. The V gene lost 6 bases and the J gene lost 0 bases, with 14 bases spanning the gap.

Only a few counts were recorded for this clone. The V call is TRBV5-1, the J call TRBJ2-7, with TRBD2 matching 9 bases. CDR3 length equals 14 residues. The germline gives CDR1 SGHRS, CDR2 YFSETQ. V dropped 5 bases and J dropped 0; count of bases not matched to a gene: 3. As DNA, the CDR3 is TGCGCCAGCAGTCTAGCGGGGAACTCCTACGAGCAGTACTTC. This sequence encodes CASSLAGNSYEQYF.

This rearrangement joins TRBV27 to TRBJ2-2; TRBD2 agrees at 11 bases. The germline CDR1 and CDR2 sequences are MNHEY and SMNVEV (reference sequence). The CDR3 is 18 residues long. V lost 5 bases, J lost 3 bases, and 11 bases stayed unmatched. CDR3 amino acids: CASSPHLTSGGDTGELFF. The CDR3 DNA follows: TGTGCCAGCAGTCCCCATCTCACTAGCGGGGGAGACACCGGGGAGCTGTTTTTT.

V gene TRBV7-9 combines with J gene TRBJ2-7; 9 bases map to TRBD2. Germline V lookup: CDR1 SEHNR, CDR2 FQNEAQ (reference sequence). The CDR3 is 14 amino acids. Trimming at V came to 1 base and at J to 2 bases, leaving 0 bases not matched to a gene. For the CDR3, the DNA is TGTGCCAGCAGCTTAGGACTAGCGGCCTACGAGCAGTACTTC. Amino acid sequence: CASSLGLAAYEQYF.

This chain uses TRBV4-1 with TRBJ1-5, with D maybe TRBD1 (6 bases). Germline-derived CDR1 and CDR2 are MGHRA and YSYEKL. The CDR3 is 15 residues long. The ends were cut back, 1 base at V and 6 bases at J, with 13 bases in the middle. The DNA of the CDR3 is TGCGCCAGCAGCCAAGGTCCAGGGGAAGGTCAGCCCCAGCATTTT. This sequence encodes CASSQGPGEGQPQHF.

The rearrangement uses TRBV9 and TRBJ2-1; D ambiguous. The CDR3 sequence is 16 residues long. V was trimmed by 3 bases and J by 0 bases, leaving 13 bases between them. CDR1 is SGDLS, CDR2 YYNGEE, per germline. CDR3 in amino acids: CASSAVTRSSYNEQFF. DNA of the CDR3: TGTGCCAGCAGCGCCGTGACTCGCAGCTCCTACAATGAGCAGTTCTTC.

The V gene is TRBV19, the J gene TRBJ2-1; D is undetermined. The germline V gene encodes CDR1 LNHDA and CDR2 SQIVND (reference sequence). The CDR3 is made up of 18 amino acids. Between the trimmed V and J ends, which lost 1 base and 0 bases, there was a span of 16 bases. In DNA, the CDR3 is TGTGCCAGTAGTATAGCGGGCCCCTACGGTAGCTCCTACAATGAGCAGTTCTTC. Translation: CASSIAGPYGSSYNEQFF.

V gene TRBV2 combines with J gene TRBJ1-1; the match to TRBD1 covers 9 bases. The trim removed 1 base at V and 3 bases at J, leaving 6 bases unmatched. Germline V gives CDR1 SNHLY, CDR2 FYNNEI. This CDR3 is built from 16 residues. Here the CDR3 DNA reads TGTGCCAGCAGTGAAGAGGGGACAGGGTGGTACACTGAAGCTTTCTTT. Amino acids: CASSEEGTGWYTEAFF. The full variable domain, in which reference TRBV2 and TRBJ1-1 provide the parts outside the CDR3, is EPEVTQTPSHQVTQMGQEVILRCVPISNHLYFYWYRQILGQKVEFLVSFYNNEISEKSEIFDDQFSVERPDGSNFTLKIRSTKLEDSAMYFCASSEEGTGWYTEAFFGQGTRLTVV.

This chain uses TRBV4-2 with TRBJ1-2, with D unclear. The CDR3 spans 16 residues. The V end was cut by 3 bases, the J end by 0 bases, with 14 bases between. Per germline, CDR1 LGHNA and CDR2 YNFKEQ. The CDR3 here is CASSQMVSGANYGYTF. In DNA form, the CDR3 reads TGTGCCAGCAGCCAGATGGTGAGCGGGGCTAACTATGGCTACACCTTC.

This chain links TRBV27 with TRBJ1-1; tentatively, D is TRBD1 (5 bases). The CDR3 runs to 14 residues. Germline V gene data show CDR1 as MNHEY and CDR2 as SMNVEV (reference sequence). The germline V and J ends were trimmed by 2 bases and 1 base, with 8 bases remaining between them. The CDR3 region has the DNA TGTGCCAGCAGTTTAGGGGGGGGGAACACTGAAGCTTTCTTT. Translation gives CASSLGGGNTEAFF.

The CDR3 DNA is TGTGCCAGCAGCTTCGGGGTCTCTGAAGCTTTCTTT. Its protein product is CASSFGVSEAFF. The rearrangement joins TRBV11-2 to TRBJ1-1; no firm D call. Germline V gives CDR1 SGHAT, CDR2 FQNNGV. This CDR3 has 12 residues. Between the trimmed V and J ends, which lost 3 bases and 6 bases, there was a span of 8 bases.

The chain couples TRBV5-6 to TRBJ2-3; tentative D call: TRBD1 (5 bases). The CDR3 loop spans 17 amino acids. Germline CDR1 is SGHDT and CDR2 is YYEEEE. Trimming left V 1 base short and J 0 bases short, with 15 bases between. The CDR3 loop reads CASSLSGGGQSTDTQYF. In DNA form, the CDR3 reads TGTGCCAGCAGCTTGTCAGGCGGCGGACAAAGCACAGATACGCAGTATTTT.

V is TRBV4-1 and J is TRBJ2-3, with 8 positions matching TRBD2. CDR1 and CDR2 from the germline V gene are MGHRA and YSYEKL. V lost 5 bases and J lost 0; bases outside the gene matches: 4. This CDR3 spans 15 amino acids. The CDR3 protein is CASSGSGVSTDTQYF. In DNA form, the CDR3 reads TGCGCCAGCAGCGGTAGCGGGGTAAGCACAGATACGCAGTATTTT.

The gene calls are TRBV6-4 and TRBJ2-3, with D possibly being TRBD1 or TRBD2 (5 bases each). V was cut by 5 bases and J by 4 bases, with 13 bases left in between. Germline CDR1 and CDR2: MRHNA and SNTAGT. CDR3 length equals 14 residues. The CDR3 bases are TGTGCCAGCAGTAGAGGGGCTGGGCCAGATACGCAGTATTTT. Its translation: CASSRGAGPDTQYF.

About this clone: Other DNA sequences in this sample translate to the same CDR3. This chain connects TRBV29-1 to TRBJ1-1; D gene unclear. Per the germline V gene, CDR1 is SQVTM and CDR2 is ANQGSEA. Trimming left V 4 bases short and J 2 bases short, with 8 bases between. CDR3 size: 12 residues. CDR3 protein: CSVVSENTEAFF. Here the CDR3 DNA reads TGCAGCGTTGTGTCCGAAAACACTGAAGCTTTCTTT.

This clone was detected only once. The rearrangement links TRBV30 to TRBJ1-2; D is unresolved. Trimming stripped 3 bases from V and 5 bases from J, with 19 bases between. The V gene's germline CDR1 is GTSNPN and CDR2 SVGIG (reference sequence). This CDR3 is 15 amino acids long. CDR3 region: CAWSWDGESYYGYTF. Here the CDR3 DNA reads TGTGCCTGGAGCTGGGATGGGGAAAGCTATTATGGCTACACCTTC. Together with reference TRBV30 and TRBJ1-2, the CDR3 gives the full variable domain: SQTIHQWPATLVQPVGSPLSLECTVEGTSNPNLYWYRQAAGRGLQLLFYSVGIGQISSEVPQNLSASRPQDRQFILSSKKLLLSDSGFYLCAWSWDGESYYGYTFGSGTRLTVV.

The chain recombines TRBV4-2 with TRBJ2-1; 9 positions agree with TRBD1. This CDR3 comprises 13 residues. The junction had 2 bases not matched to a gene; V was cut back by 5 bases and J by 6 bases. Looked up from germline, CDR1 is LGHNA and CDR2 is YNFKEQ. CDR3 DNA: TGTGCCAGCAGCACGGACAGGGGCAATGAGCAGTTCTTC. Its translation: CASSTDRGNEQFF.

This chain joins TRBV5-6 and TRBJ2-7; TRBD1 is a possible D gene (6 bases). The CDR3 is 14 residues long. Germline V gives CDR1 SGHDT, CDR2 YYEEEE. V lost 2 bases, J lost 0 bases, and 9 bases lay in between. The CDR3 is CASSLDRSSYEQYF. DNA of the CDR3: TGTGCCAGCAGCTTAGACAGGAGCTCCTACGAGCAGTACTTC.

V usage is TRBV6-5 and J usage is TRBJ1-5; D is ambiguous. This CDR3 has 15 amino acids. The V end was cut by 0 bases, the J end by 0 bases, with 6 bases between. The germline CDR1 and CDR2 sequences are MNHEY and SVGAGI. The CDR3 sequence: CASSYSRVSNQPQHF. The CDR3 bases are TGTGCCAGCAGTTACTCAAGGGTTAGCAATCAGCCCCAGCATTTT.

This clone has just one count. This sequence joins TRBV29-1 and TRBJ1-1; no reliable D call. This CDR3 comprises 12 residues. With 6 bases removed from V and 11 bases from J, the gap between germline ends came to 19 bases. CDR1 is SQVTM and CDR2 is ANQGSEA in the germline V gene. The CDR3 DNA is TGCAGCGTCATAAAGGGTTCGGCGGATGCTTTCTTT. It yields the protein CSVIKGSADAFF. The entire variable domain, with the rest obtained from reference TRBV29-1 and TRBJ1-1, is as follows: SAVISQKPSRDICQRGTSLTIQCQVDSQVTMMFWYRQQPGQSLTLIATANQGSEATYESGFVIDKFPISRPNLTFSTLTVSNMSPEDSSIYLCSVIKGSADAFFGQGTRLTVV.

The chain employs TRBV7-6 and TRBJ2-1, with D possibly matching TRBD2 (5 bases). The CDR3 length is 16 residues. V lost 3 bases and J lost 7, with 19 bases in between. Germline CDR1 reads SGHVS; CDR2 reads FNYEAQ. The CDR3 nucleotides are TGTGCCAGCAGCTTCAGCGGTTACAATCCTAATAATGAGCAGTTCTTC. Its translation: CASSFSGYNPNNEQFF.

The genes are TRBV19 and TRBJ2-2; D uncertain. The CDR3 is 14 residues long. V dropped 0 bases and J dropped 4 bases, with 6 bases sitting between them. Germline V gives CDR1 LNHDA, CDR2 SQIVND (reference sequence). DNA of the CDR3: TGTGCCAGTAGTATAGAGAGAGGCACCGGGGAGCTGTTTTTT. This gives the protein CASSIERGTGELFF.

V and J are TRBV28 and TRBJ1-5, with D unresolved. Trimming took off 2 bases at V and 3 bases at J, with 5 bases between the two ends. Germline CDR1 MDHEN, CDR2 SYDVKM. The CDR3 spans 13 residues. The CDR3 sequence: CASSLTVNQPQHF. The CDR3 DNA sequence: TGTGCCAGCAGTTTAACGGTCAATCAGCCCCAGCATTTT.

The chain recombines TRBV7-8 with TRBJ1-2; unclear D gene. This CDR3 is 15 amino acids long. The V and J ends lost 1 base and 1 base respectively, with 10 bases between them. Germline assignment: CDR1 SGHVS and CDR2 FQNEAQ. The CDR3 sequence is CASSLGPGVNYGYTF. CDR3 DNA: TGTGCCAGCAGCTTAGGGCCCGGGGTTAACTATGGCTACACCTTC.